One T cell receptor (beta chain) is described in this entry. Its antigen remains unknown. The CDR3 has 16 amino acids. CDR1 is SGHTA and CDR2 is FQGTGA in the germline V gene. V shed 5 bases and J 2 bases; nucleotides not matched to a gene: 7. The sample comes from a study of T-cell memory formation after mild COVID-19. TCRdb redid the calling of the 5' RACE reads with MiXCR, one entry per CDR3 protein. The sample yields about 410,000 distinct CDR3 sequences, 23% seen once. Study findings and constraints: What remained unconfirmed was the SARS-CoV-2 specificity of second-wave clones peaking on day 37. Mainly in CM and EM were contracting CD4+ clones; CD8+ were in EMRA.

The receptor's source is an adult woman who had mild COVID-19 (a few samples of this study predate the infection). Cell type and time point are not known. The chain combines TRBV7-3 with TRBJ2-2, with TRBD2 identical over 8 bases. Sequenced sample: PBMCs or a T cell subset sorted from them (not recorded which). CDR3 DNA sequence: TGTGCCAGCAGCCCCGGGGGGGGAGTAAACACCGGGGAGCTGTTTTTT. Translating it yields CASSPGGGVNTGELFF.